This paragraph reports one T cell receptor (beta chain). Its antigen remains unknown. The CDR3 consists of 15 residues. Trimming pared 2 bases from V and 4 bases from J, leaving 15 bases between. Germline V gene sequence: CDR1 MGHRA, CDR2 YSYEKL. These data are taken from a study of T cell responses to AZD1222 COVID-19 vaccine. Study at large: Researchers grouped second doses given at about 4 or about 12 weeks into one pool.

Only in-frame clones appear in the TCRdb table, and some are missing; sequencing was by immunoSEQ multiplex PCR. The sample records around 94,000 clones, approximately 91% being singletons. General study results and limits: CD4 TCRs associated with vaccination spanned spike, dominating at 160-218 and 743-854. Sampling captured repertoires only after the peak T cell response. It should be noted that donors were predominantly white British and more often female, and clonal diversity was possibly underestimated.

The V and J genes are TRBV4-1 and TRBJ2-7; possibly TRBD2 for D (6 bases). The sequence was collected from an adult in good health. Sequencing was performed on peripheral blood, taken on day 0 of AZD1222 vaccination. CDR3 sequence: CASSQLAAGTYEQYF. In DNA, the CDR3 is TGCGCCAGCAGCCAACTTGCGGCAGGGACTTACGAGCAGTACTTC.